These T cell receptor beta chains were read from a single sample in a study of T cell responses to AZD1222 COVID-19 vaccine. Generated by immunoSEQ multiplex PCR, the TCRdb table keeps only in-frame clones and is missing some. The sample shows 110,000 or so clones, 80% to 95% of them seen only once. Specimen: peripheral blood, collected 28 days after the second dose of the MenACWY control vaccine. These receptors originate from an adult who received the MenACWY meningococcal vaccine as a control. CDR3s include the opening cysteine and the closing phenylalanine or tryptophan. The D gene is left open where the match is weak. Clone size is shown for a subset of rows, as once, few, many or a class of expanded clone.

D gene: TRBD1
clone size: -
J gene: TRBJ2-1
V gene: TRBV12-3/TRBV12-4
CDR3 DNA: TGTGCCAGCAGTTCCGGGACAGGGAGTGAGTTCTTC
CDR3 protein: CASSSGTGSEFF

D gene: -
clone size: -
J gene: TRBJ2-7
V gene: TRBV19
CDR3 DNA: TGTGCCAGTAGCTCCGGGACATACGCCTACGAGCAGTACTTC
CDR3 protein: CASSSGTYAYEQYF

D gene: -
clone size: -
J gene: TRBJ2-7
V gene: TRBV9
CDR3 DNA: TGTGCCAGCAGCGTAGGAGGGGAGGCGTTGGAGCAGTACTTC
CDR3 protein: CASSVGGEALEQYF

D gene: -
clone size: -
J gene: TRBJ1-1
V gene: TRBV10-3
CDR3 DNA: TGTGCCATCAGTGACCCCGCGAGGATGAACACTGAAGCTTTCTTT
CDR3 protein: CAISDPARMNTEAFF

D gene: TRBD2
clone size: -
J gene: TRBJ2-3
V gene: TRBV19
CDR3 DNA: TGTGCCAGTAGTATAGGCCTGACTAGCTTAGATACGCAGTATTTT
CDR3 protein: CASSIGLTSLDTQYF

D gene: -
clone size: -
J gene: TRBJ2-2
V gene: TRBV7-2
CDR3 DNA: TGTGCCAGCAGCTCACAGGATGTAGGCACCGGGGAGCTGTTTTTT
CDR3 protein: CASSSQDVGTGELFF

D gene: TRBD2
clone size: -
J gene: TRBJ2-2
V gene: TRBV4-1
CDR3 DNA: TGCGCCAGCAGCCAAGGACGGGGAGGGTCCGGGGAGCTGTTTTTT
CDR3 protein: CASSQGRGGSGELFF

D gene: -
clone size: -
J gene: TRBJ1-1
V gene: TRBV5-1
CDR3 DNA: TGCGCCAGCAGCTTGGCCCGTGGGAACACTGAAGCTTTCTTT
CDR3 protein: CASSLARGNTEAFF

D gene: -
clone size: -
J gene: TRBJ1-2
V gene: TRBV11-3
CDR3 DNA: TGTGCCAGCAGCTTAGACAATAACTATGGCTACACCTTC
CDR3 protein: CASSLDNNYGYTF

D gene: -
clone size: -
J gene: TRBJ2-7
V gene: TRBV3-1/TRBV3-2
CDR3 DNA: TGTGCCAGCACTTCTACCTCGGCCACAAGGGGAGAGCAGTACTTC
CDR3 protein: CASTSTSATRGEQYF

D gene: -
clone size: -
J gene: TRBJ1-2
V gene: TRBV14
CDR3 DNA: TGTGCCAGCAGCCAAGATCGGGGAGGGATCTATGGCTACACCTTC
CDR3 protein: CASSQDRGGIYGYTF

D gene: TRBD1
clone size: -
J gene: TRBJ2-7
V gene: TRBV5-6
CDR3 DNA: TGTGCCAGCAGCTGGACAGGGGTCGACGAGCAGTACTTC
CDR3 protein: CASSWTGVDEQYF

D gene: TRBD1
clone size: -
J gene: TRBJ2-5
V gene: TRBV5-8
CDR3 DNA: TGTGCCAGCAGCCCCGACAGGGAAGAGACCCAGTACTTC
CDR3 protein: CASSPDREETQYF

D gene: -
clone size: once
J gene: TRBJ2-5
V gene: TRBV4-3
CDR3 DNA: TGCGCCAGCAGCCAAGGAGGGGTTGAGACCCAGTACTTC
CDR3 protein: CASSQGGVETQYF

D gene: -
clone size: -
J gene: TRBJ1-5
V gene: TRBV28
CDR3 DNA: TGTGCCAGCACCAAGGACGGAGCGGGCAATCAGCCCCAGCATTTT
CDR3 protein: CASTKDGAGNQPQHF

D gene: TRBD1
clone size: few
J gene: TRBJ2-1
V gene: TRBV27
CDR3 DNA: TGTGCCAGCAGTTCGAGCCGACTTGGGGGACAGGGGGGGTATGAGCAGTTCTTC
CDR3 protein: CASSSSRLGGQGGYEQFF

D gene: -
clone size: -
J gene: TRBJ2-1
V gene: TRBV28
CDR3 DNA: TGTGCCAGCAGTTTATTGCGGGGAACACGGGCCTACAATGAGCAGTTCTTC
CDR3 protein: CASSLLRGTRAYNEQFF

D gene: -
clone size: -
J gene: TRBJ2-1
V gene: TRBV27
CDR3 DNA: TGTGCCAGCAGTTTTTTTTCTCCCGGCAATGAGCAGTTCTTC
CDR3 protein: CASSFFSPGNEQFF

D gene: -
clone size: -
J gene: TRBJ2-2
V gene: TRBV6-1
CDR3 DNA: TGTGCCAGCAGTGAATTTGGCAGGAGGAACACCGGGGAGCTGTTTTTT
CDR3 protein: CASSEFGRRNTGELFF

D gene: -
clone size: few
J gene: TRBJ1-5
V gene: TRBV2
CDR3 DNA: TGTGCCAGCAGTGACGGCCAGGCTGGTCAGCCCCAGCATTTT
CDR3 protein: CASSDGQAGQPQHF

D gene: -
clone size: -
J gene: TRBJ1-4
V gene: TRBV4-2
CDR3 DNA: TGTGCCAGCAGCCCCAAAGGGCAGGGTTACGAAAAACTGTTTTTT
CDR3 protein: CASSPKGQGYEKLFF

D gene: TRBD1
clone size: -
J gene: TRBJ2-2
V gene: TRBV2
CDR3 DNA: TGTGCCAGCACCCGGACAGGGAATACCGGGGAGCTGTTTTTT
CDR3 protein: CASTRTGNTGELFF